This paragraph covers one TCR beta chain sequence. The V and J ends lost 1 base and 4 bases respectively, with 13 bases between them. CDR1 and CDR2 (germline): MNHNS, SASEGT. CDR3 length: 15 amino acids. The protocol was immunoSEQ multiplex PCR, while the TCRdb copy is restricted to in-frame clones and leaves out a portion. The profile shows about 250,000 clones, 85% to 95% of them singletons. The sample comes from a study of blood T cell repertoires in COVID-19. The Seattle patients joined while their infection was active and were tracked longitudinally afterward. The material sequenced was peripheral blood. The receptor was derived from a man younger than 45 with COVID-19, enrolled during active disease. V gene TRBV6-1 combines with J gene TRBJ1-2; D perhaps matches TRBD1 (6 bases). The DNA of the CDR3 is TGTGCCAGCAGTGAAGATCAACAGGGTGGCTATGGCTACACCTTC. Translated: CASSEDQQGGYGYTF.